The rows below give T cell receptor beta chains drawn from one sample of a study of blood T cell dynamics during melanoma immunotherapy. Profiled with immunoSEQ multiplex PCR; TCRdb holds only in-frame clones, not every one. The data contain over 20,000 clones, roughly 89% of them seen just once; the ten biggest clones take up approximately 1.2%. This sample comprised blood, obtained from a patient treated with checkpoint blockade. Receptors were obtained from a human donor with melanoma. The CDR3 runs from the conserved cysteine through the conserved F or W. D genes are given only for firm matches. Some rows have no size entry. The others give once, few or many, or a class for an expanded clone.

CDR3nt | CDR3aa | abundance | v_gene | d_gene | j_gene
TGTGCCAGCAGCTTGGACTTGGGTGAGCAGTTCTTC | CASSLDLGEQFF | . | TRBV5-4 | . | TRBJ2-1
TGTGCCATCAGTGAGGGGCGGGACAACCTCTATGGCTACACCTTC | CAISEGRDNLYGYTF | . | TRBV10-3 | . | TRBJ1-2
TGTGCCAGCAGTTTGCGGGGACAGCCGAGGGGAACGCAGTATTTT | CASSLRGQPRGTQYF | once | TRBV27 | . | TRBJ2-3
TGTGCCAGCAGCTTCACCAGCGGGCCCCAAGAGACCCAGTACTTC | CASSFTSGPQETQYF | once | TRBV5-6 | . | TRBJ2-5
TGTGCCAGTAGTATTAAGGGCCTTAACACTGAAGCTTTCTTT | CASSIKGLNTEAFF | once | TRBV19 | . | TRBJ1-1
TGTGCCAGCAGCTTAGGAGCAGGACAGGGATACGAGCAGTACTTC | CASSLGAGQGYEQYF | few | TRBV7-7 | TRBD1 | TRBJ2-7
TGTGCCAGCAGCCCGGGACAGTTGAGCAATCAGCCCCAGCATTTT | CASSPGQLSNQPQHF | . | TRBV9 | TRBD1 | TRBJ1-5
TGTGCCTCCAAGGTAAGGGGAGAGGCTGAAGCTTTCTTT | CASKVRGEAEAFF | . | TRBV6-6 | . | TRBJ1-1
TGTGCCACCAGCAGAGTATCTGGCGGGAGGGCCTACGAGCAGTACTTC | CATSRVSGGRAYEQYF | . | TRBV15 | TRBD2 | TRBJ2-7
TGTGCCAGCAGCTTCTATACCGACGGAGTCCTCCATCAGCCCCAGCATTTT | CASSFYTDGVLHQPQHF | . | TRBV5-6 | . | TRBJ1-5
TGCAGTGCTGCGCCAGACTACGAGCAGTACTTC | CSAAPDYEQYF | . | TRBV20-1 | . | TRBJ2-7
TGTGCCAGCAGCAGGACAGGGGCCTACGAGCAGTACTTC | CASSRTGAYEQYF | . | TRBV11-2 | TRBD1 | TRBJ2-7
TGTGCCAGCAGTAGGGACTATTACAATGAGCAGTTCTTC | CASSRDYYNEQFF | . | TRBV6-5 | TRBD2 | TRBJ2-1
TGTGCCTGGAGTTCTCAGATGAAGCAGTACTTC | CAWSSQMKQYF | . | TRBV30 | . | TRBJ2-7
TGTGCCAGCAGCCCGGAGGGGTTAGGCAATCAGCCCCAGCATTTT | CASSPEGLGNQPQHF | . | TRBV5-5 | . | TRBJ1-5
TGTGCCAGCAGCTTCTCTGGATTCGCTAACGAGCAGTACTTC | CASSFSGFANEQYF | . | TRBV7-2 | . | TRBJ2-7
TGTGCCAGCAGAGTCGGGACTCAGAATGAAAAACTGTTTTTT | CASRVGTQNEKLFF | . | TRBV2 | . | TRBJ1-4
TGTGCCAGCAGCTTAGCTTCTAGGGAACCCTCCTTC | CASSLASREPSF | once | TRBV11-2 | . | TRBJ1-2
TGCGCCAGCGCTTACTTAGCGGATTATACGCAGTATTTT | CASAYLADYTQYF | . | TRBV5-1 | . | TRBJ2-3
TGTGCCAGCAGTGAAATAACAGGGGGCTGGGGGCCCCAGCATTTT | CASSEITGGWGPQHF | . | TRBV6-1 | TRBD1 | TRBJ1-5
TGTGCCAGCAGCTCCTCTAGCGCCTTATCTAATAACCAGTACTTC | CASSSSSALSNNQYF | . | TRBV7-2 | . | TRBJ2-5
TGTGCCAGCAGCTTAGCCCGGACTAGTGAGCAGTACTTC | CASSLARTSEQYF | . | TRBV7-2 | TRBD2 | TRBJ2-7
TGTGCCAGCAGCTTATTTCCGGGACAGGGTGCCGAGCAGTACTTC | CASSLFPGQGAEQYF | . | TRBV5-8 | TRBD1 | TRBJ2-7
TGCAGCGTTGGCACGGACAGGCGCTCCTACGAGCAGTACTTC | CSVGTDRRSYEQYF | . | TRBV29-1 | TRBD1 | TRBJ2-7
TGTGCCAGCTCAACCGGGGGGGCTACCTACGAGCAGTACTTC | CASSTGGATYEQYF | once | TRBV18 | TRBD2 | TRBJ2-7
TGTGCCAGCCGTGTTGGGGGAGGAGAGCCCCAGCATTTT | CASRVGGGEPQHF | . | TRBV28 | . | TRBJ1-5
TGTGCCAGTCTATCGCCGCGGGAGGGTTACGAGCAGTACTTC | CASLSPREGYEQYF | . | TRBV2 | TRBD2 | TRBJ2-7
TGCAGCGGGAGGGGACAGGGGGGCGGGGAGCAGTACTTC | CSGRGQGGGEQYF | . | TRBV29-1 | TRBD1 | TRBJ2-7
TGTGCCAGCAGTCCCTATACGACAGGGGGCCGTGGCTACACCTTC | CASSPYTTGGRGYTF | once | TRBV6-5 | TRBD1 | TRBJ1-2
TGTGCCAGCTCACCACGGACCCGGGCGGTGCGGGGTGAGACCCAGTACTTC | CASSPRTRAVRGETQYF | . | TRBV18 | . | TRBJ2-5
TGCAGTGCTATGCGGGACTATGGCTACACCTTC | CSAMRDYGYTF | . | TRBV20-1 | . | TRBJ1-2
TGTGCCAGCAGTTTCGTGAGCCCCTACGAGCAGTACTTC | CASSFVSPYEQYF | . | TRBV28 | . | TRBJ2-7
TGCAGCGTGACAGGGGGGCCCACTGGAAACACCATATATTTT | CSVTGGPTGNTIYF | . | TRBV29-1 | TRBD1 | TRBJ1-3
TGTGCCAGCAGCCCCGGGACTAGGGGTTCACTGTCCTACGAGCAGTACTTC | CASSPGTRGSLSYEQYF | once | TRBV5-4 | TRBD2 | TRBJ2-7
TGCGCCAGCAGTGAGCGCAAAGAGACCCAGTACTTC | CASSERKETQYF | . | TRBV10-2 | . | TRBJ2-5
TGTGCCAGCAGCCAGATACACACCGGGGAGCTGTTTTTT | CASSQIHTGELFF | . | TRBV7-6 | . | TRBJ2-2
TGTGCCAGTAGTATGAGGTTTGTGGCCAGGCTCGGGTCTGGGGCCAACGTCCTGACTTTC | CASSMRFVARLGSGANVLTF | . | TRBV19 | . | TRBJ2-6
TGTGCCAGCAGTACAGGGTACGGCTACGAGCAGTACTTC | CASSTGYGYEQYF | . | TRBV27 | . | TRBJ2-7
TGCGCCAGCAGCCCGGTACTAGCGGGAGCGGCAGATACGCAGTATTTT | CASSPVLAGAADTQYF | . | TRBV5-1 | TRBD2 | TRBJ2-3
TGTGCCACCTGGTTCAGCAAGAACACTGAAGCTTTCTTT | CATWFSKNTEAFF | . | TRBV6-5 | . | TRBJ1-1